The 8 T cell receptor beta chains below all came from one sample that was sequenced in a study of cytomegalovirus exposure and HLA in healthy donors (dated by TCRdb to the late 2010s). Libraries were prepared through the immunoSEQ multiplex PCR assay. For the multiplex PCR, a mixture combining 60 forward primers for TCR Vbeta segments and 13 reverse primers for TCR Jbeta segments was used. This immuneACCESS table, as held by TCRdb, lists in-frame sequences with V and J called but not all clones. Of the missing ones, under half trace to an unresolved V gene in checked studies; the others have no known cause. The sample table contains around 130,000 clones; only one count was recorded for roughly 78% of them. Of the sample, approximately 5% is held by the ten largest clones. The sequenced sample consisted of PBMCs. These TCRs come from a man aged 25-45 years in good health and CMV-seronegative.

The J gene is TRBJ1-1, the V gene TRBV5-8, with 9 bases aligning to TRBD1. In germline, CDR1 is SGHTS, CDR2 YDEGEE. The V segment lost 2 bases and the J segment 6 bases; nucleotides outside the gene matches: 5. The CDR3 consists of 14 residues. CDR3 DNA: TGTGCCAGCAGCTTAACAGGGGGCGGCTCTGAAGCTTTCTTT. Translation gives CASSLTGGGSEAFF.

V is TRBV30 and J is TRBJ2-3; 9 positions match TRBD2. CDR1 is GTSNPN and CDR2 is SVGIG in the germline V gene (reference sequence). The CDR3 sequence is 15 residues long. Trimming took 3 bases from V and 3 from J; bases not matched to a gene: 7. CDR3 sequence reads: CAWRRTSAGTDTQYF. CDR3 in DNA: TGTGCCTGGAGACGGACTAGCGCTGGGACAGATACGCAGTATTTT.

CDR3 amino acids: CASRAETLTEAFF. CDR3 coding DNA: TGCGCCAGCAGGGCTGAGACTCTCACTGAAGCTTTCTTT. The J gene is TRBJ1-1, the V gene TRBV5-1; D is undetermined. CDR1 and CDR2 from the germline V gene are SGHRS and YFSETQ. Trimming removed 5 bases from V and 4 bases from J, with 12 bases in between. This CDR3 contains 13 residues.

V is TRBV7-3 and J is TRBJ2-1; 12 nucleotides line up with TRBD2. Per the germline V gene, CDR1 is SGHTA and CDR2 is FQGTGA. This CDR3 has 15 amino acids. J gave up 5 bases and V 5 bases, and 4 bases lay outside the gene matches. The CDR3 DNA follows: TGTGCCAGCAGCCCGGGACTAGCGGGCCACAATGAGCAGTTCTTC. It yields the protein CASSPGLAGHNEQFF.

This clone was observed a few times. This chain connects TRBV4-1 to TRBJ2-1; 11 nucleotides match TRBD1. Germline loops: CDR1 MGHRA, CDR2 YSYEKL. The trim removed 4 bases at V and 5 bases at J, leaving 4 bases unmatched. The CDR3 is 15 residues long. The CDR3 sequence: CASSPTGQGDNEQFF. In DNA, the CDR3 is TGCGCCAGCAGCCCTACGGGACAGGGGGACAATGAGCAGTTCTTC.

V and J are TRBV25-1 and TRBJ1-2; TRBD1 might be the D (5 bases). The CDR3 loop spans 15 amino acids. The V gene lost 5 bases and the J gene lost 7 bases, with 20 bases spanning the gap. Germline loops: CDR1 MGHDK, CDR2 SYGVNS. The CDR3 sequence: CASSTPGGVGGGYTF. In DNA form, the CDR3 reads TGTGCCAGCAGTACCCCCGGGGGAGTTGGCGGTGGCTACACCTTC.

This rearrangement joins TRBV19 to TRBJ2-7; 9 positions agree with TRBD1. The V gene end was trimmed by 3 bases and the J gene end by 4 bases; junction bases not matched to a gene: 10. The CDR3 is made up of 16 amino acids. CDR1 and CDR2 from the germline V gene are LNHDA and SQIVND (reference sequence). The CDR3 nucleotides read TGTGCCAGTAGTATGGGACAGGGTAGGGGATTATACGAGCAGTACTTC. Encoded protein: CASSMGQGRGLYEQYF.

The chain couples TRBV6-5 to TRBJ2-7; D gene uncertain. The V gene lost 5 bases and the J gene lost 0 bases, with 11 bases spanning the gap. The CDR3 has 14 amino acids. The germline V gene has CDR1 MNHEY and CDR2 SVGAGI. CDR3 coding DNA: TGTGCCAGCAGTCCTAAACTATCCTCCTACGAGCAGTACTTC. Translated: CASSPKLSSYEQYF.